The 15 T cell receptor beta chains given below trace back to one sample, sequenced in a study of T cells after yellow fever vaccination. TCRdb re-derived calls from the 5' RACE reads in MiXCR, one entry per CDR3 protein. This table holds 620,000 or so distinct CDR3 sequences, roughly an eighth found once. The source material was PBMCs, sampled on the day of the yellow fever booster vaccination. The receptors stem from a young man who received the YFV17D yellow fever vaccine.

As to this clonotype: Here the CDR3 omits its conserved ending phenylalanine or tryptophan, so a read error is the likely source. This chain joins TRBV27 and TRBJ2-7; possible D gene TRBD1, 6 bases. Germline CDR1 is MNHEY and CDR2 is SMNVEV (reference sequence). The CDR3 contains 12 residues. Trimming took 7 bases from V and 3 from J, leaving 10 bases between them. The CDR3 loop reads CASKRGIYEQYL. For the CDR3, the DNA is TGTGCCAGCAAGAGGGGGATCTACGAGCAGTACCTC.

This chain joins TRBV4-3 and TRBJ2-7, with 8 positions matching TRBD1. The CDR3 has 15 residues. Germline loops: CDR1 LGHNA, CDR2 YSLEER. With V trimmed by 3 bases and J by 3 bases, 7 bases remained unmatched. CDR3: CASSQVLTGVYEQYF. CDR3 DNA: TGCGCCAGCAGCCAGGTCCTGACAGGGGTCTACGAGCAGTACTTC.

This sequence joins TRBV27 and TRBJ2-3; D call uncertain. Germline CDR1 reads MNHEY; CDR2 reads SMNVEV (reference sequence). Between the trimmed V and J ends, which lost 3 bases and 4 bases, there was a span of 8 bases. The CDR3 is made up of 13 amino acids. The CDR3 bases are TGTGCCAGCAGTTTTGGCGTCGCAGATACGCAGTATTTT. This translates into CASSFGVADTQYF.

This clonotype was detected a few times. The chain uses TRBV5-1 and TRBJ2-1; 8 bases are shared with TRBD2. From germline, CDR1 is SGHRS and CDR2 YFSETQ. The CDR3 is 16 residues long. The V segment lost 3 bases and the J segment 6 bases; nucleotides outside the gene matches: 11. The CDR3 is CASSSGGTSRVNEQFF. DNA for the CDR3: TGCGCCAGCAGCTCGGGCGGGACTAGTCGGGTCAATGAGCAGTTCTTC. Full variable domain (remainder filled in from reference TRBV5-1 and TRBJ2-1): KAGVTQTPRYLIKTRGQQVTLSCSPISGHRSVSWYQQTPGQGLQFLFEYFSETQRNKGNFPGRFSGRQFSNSRSEMNVSTLELGDSALYLCASSSGGTSRVNEQFFGPGTRLTVL.

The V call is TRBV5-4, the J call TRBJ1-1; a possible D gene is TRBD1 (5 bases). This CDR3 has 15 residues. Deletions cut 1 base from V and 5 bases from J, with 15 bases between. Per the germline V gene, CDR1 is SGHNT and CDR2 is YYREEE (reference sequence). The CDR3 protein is CASSLIGRKGTEAFF. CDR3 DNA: TGTGCCAGCAGCTTGATTGGGCGTAAGGGGACTGAAGCTTTCTTT.

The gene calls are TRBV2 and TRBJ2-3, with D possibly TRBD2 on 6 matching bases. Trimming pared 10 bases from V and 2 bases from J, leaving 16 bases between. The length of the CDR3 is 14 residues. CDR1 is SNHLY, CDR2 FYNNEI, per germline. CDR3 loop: CATGGLGDTDTQYF. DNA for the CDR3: TGTGCCACCGGGGGACTCGGGGACACAGATACGCAGTATTTT.

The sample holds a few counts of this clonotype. The CDR3 is CASSQEGLAGTDTQYF. The CDR3 DNA reads as TGTGCCAGCAGCCAAGAGGGTCTAGCGGGCACAGATACGCAGTATTTT. This chain links TRBV3-1 with TRBJ2-3, with 7 bases fitting TRBD2. This CDR3 contains 16 residues. Germline assignment: CDR1 LGHDT and CDR2 YNNKEL (reference sequence). J gave up 1 base and V 0 bases, and 4 bases lay outside the gene matches.

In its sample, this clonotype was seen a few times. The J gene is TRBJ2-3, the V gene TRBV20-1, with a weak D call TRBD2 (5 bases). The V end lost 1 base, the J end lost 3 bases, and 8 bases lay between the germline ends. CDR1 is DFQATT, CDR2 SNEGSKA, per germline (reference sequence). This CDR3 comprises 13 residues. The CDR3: CSARGELTDTQYF. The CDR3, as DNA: TGCAGTGCTAGAGGGGAGTTAACAGATACGCAGTATTTT.

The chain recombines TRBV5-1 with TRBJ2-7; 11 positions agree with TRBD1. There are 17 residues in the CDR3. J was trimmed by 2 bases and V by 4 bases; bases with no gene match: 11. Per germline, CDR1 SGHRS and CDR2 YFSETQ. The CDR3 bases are TGCGCCAGCAGCACGGACAGGGGGCTAAGCGCCCCCTACGAGCAGTACTTC. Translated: CASSTDRGLSAPYEQYF.

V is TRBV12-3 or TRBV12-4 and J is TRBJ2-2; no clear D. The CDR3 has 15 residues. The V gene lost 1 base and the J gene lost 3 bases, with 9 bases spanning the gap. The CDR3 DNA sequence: TGTGCCAGCAGTTTAGAGGGCAGCTACACCGGGGAGCTGTTTTTT. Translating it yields CASSLEGSYTGELFF.

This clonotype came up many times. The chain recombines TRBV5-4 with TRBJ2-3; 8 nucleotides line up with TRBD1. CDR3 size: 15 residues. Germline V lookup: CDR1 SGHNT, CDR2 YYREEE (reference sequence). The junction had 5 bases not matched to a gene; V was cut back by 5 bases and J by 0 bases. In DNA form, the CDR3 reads TGTGCCAGCAGGCGACAGGGGTCTAGCACAGATACGCAGTATTTT. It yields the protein CASRRQGSSTDTQYF.

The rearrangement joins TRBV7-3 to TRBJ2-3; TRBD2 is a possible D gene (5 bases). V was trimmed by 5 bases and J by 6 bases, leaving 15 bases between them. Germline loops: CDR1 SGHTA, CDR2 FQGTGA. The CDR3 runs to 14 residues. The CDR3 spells CASSRGSPGDTQYF. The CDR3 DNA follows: TGTGCCAGCAGCCGAGGGTCGCCGGGTGATACGCAGTATTTT.

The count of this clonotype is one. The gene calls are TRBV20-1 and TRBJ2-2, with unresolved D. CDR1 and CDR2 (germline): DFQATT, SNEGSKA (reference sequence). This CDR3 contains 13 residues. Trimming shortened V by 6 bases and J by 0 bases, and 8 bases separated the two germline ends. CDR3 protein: CSAQRTNTGELFF. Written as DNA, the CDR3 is TGCAGTGCCCAGAGAACGAACACCGGGGAGCTGTTTTTT.

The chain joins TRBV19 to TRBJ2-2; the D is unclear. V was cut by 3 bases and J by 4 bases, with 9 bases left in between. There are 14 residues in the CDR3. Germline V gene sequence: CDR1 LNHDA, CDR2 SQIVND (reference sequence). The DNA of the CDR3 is TGTGCCAGTAGTATTCTCGAAAGCACCGGGGAGCTGTTTTTT. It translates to CASSILESTGELFF.

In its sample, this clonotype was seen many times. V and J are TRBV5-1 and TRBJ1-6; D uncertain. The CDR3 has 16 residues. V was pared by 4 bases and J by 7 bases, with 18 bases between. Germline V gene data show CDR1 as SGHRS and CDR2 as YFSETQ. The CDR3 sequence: CASSPAALGRNSPLHF. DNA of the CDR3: TGCGCCAGCAGCCCGGCTGCACTCGGTAGGAATTCACCCCTCCACTTT.